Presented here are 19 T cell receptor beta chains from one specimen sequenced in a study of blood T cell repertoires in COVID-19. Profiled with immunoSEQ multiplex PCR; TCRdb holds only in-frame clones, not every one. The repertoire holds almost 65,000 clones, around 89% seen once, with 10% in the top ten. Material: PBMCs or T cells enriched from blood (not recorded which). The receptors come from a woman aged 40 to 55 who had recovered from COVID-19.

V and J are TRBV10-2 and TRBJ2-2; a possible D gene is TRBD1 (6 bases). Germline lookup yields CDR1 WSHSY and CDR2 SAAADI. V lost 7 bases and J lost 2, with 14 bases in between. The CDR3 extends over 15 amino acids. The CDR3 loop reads CASIPRQVNTGELFF. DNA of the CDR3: TGCGCCAGCATTCCGAGACAGGTTAACACCGGGGAGCTGTTTTTT.

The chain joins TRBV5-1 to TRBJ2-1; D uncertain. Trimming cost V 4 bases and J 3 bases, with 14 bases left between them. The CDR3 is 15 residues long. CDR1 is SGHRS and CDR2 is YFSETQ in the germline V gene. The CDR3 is CASSGDADDYNEQFF. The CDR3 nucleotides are TGCGCCAGCAGCGGAGACGCTGACGACTACAATGAGCAGTTCTTC.

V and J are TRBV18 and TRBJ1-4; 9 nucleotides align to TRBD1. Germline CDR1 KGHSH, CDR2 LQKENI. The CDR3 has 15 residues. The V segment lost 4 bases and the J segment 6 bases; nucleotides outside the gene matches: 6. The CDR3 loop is CASSRGQGTDEKLFF. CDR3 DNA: TGTGCCAGCTCACGGGGACAGGGAACGGATGAAAAACTGTTTTTT.

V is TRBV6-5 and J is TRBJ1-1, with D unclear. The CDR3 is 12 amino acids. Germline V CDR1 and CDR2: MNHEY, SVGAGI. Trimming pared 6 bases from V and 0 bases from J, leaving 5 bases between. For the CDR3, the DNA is TGTGCCAGCAGCTCCGTGAACACTGAAGCTTTCTTT. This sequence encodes CASSSVNTEAFF.

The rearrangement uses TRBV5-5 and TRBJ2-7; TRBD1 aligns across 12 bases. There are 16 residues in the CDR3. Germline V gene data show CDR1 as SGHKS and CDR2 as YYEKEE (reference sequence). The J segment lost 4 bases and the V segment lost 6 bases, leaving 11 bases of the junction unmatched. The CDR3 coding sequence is TGTGCCAGCACGGGGGACCCGGGACAGGGGGCTTACGAGCAGTACTTC. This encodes CASTGDPGQGAYEQYF.

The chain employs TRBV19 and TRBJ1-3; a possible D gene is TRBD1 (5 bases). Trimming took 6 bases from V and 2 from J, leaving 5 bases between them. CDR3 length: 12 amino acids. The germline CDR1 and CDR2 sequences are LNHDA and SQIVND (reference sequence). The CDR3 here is CASSRAGNTIYF. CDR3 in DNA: TGTGCCAGTAGCAGGGCTGGAAACACCATATATTTT.

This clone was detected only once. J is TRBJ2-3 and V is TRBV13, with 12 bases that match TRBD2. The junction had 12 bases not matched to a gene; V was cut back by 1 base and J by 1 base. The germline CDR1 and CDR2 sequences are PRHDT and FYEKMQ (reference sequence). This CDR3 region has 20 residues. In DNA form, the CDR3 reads TGTGCCAGCAGCTTAGAACTAGCGGGGGGCCAGGGGGACGGCACAGATACGCAGTATTTT. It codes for CASSLELAGGQGDGTDTQYF.

The CDR3 spells CASSRTGHTDQPQHF. CDR3 nucleotide sequence: TGTGCCAGCAGCCGAACGGGACACACGGATCAGCCCCAGCATTTT. V gene TRBV5-5 combines with J gene TRBJ1-5; tentative D call: TRBD1 (6 bases). Germline V gene lookup returns CDR1 SGHKS and CDR2 YYEKEE (reference sequence). The CDR3 is 15 amino acids. With 4 bases removed from V and 5 bases from J, the gap between germline ends came to 16 bases.

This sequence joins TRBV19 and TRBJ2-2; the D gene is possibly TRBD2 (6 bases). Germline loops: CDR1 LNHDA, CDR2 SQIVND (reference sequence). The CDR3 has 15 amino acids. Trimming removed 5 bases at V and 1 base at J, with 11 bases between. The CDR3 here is CASSFGLRNTGELFF. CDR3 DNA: TGTGCCAGTAGTTTTGGACTAAGGAACACCGGGGAGCTGTTTTTT.

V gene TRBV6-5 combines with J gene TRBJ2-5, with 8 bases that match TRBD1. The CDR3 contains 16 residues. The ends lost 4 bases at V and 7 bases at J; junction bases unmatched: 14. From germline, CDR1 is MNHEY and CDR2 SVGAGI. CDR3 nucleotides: TGTGCCAGCAGTTTCCGCCGGCCAGGGGGCGAGGCGACCCAGTACTTC. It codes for CASSFRRPGGEATQYF.

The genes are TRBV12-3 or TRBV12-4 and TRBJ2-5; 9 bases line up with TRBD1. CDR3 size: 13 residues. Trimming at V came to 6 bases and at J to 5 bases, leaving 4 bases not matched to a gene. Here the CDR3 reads CASSGQGWETQYF. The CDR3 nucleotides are TGTGCCAGCAGCGGACAGGGGTGGGAGACCCAGTACTTC.

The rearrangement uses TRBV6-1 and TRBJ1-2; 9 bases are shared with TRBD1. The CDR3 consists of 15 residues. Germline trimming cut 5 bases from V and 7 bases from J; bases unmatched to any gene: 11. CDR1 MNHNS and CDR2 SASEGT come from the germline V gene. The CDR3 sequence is CASSPSRDRVPGYTF. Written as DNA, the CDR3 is TGTGCCAGCAGTCCTTCCCGGGACAGGGTGCCTGGCTACACCTTC.

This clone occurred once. The CDR3 loop reads CASSPPDRGNEKLFF. DNA for the CDR3: TGTGCCAGCTCACCACCCGACAGGGGTAATGAAAAACTGTTTTTT. The chain has TRBV18 and TRBJ1-4, with 8 bases lining up with TRBD1. Losses at the gene ends were 0 bases for V and 4 bases for J; bases not matched to a gene: 1. CDR3 length equals 15 residues. Germline CDR1 reads KGHSH; CDR2 reads LQKENI. The full variable domain, in which reference TRBV18 and TRBJ1-4 provide the parts outside the CDR3, is NAGVMQNPRHLVRRRGQEARLRCSPMKGHSHVYWYRQLPEEGLKFMVYLQKENIIDESGMPKERFSAEFPKEGPSILRIQQVVRGDSAAYFCASSPPDRGNEKLFFGSGTQLSVL.

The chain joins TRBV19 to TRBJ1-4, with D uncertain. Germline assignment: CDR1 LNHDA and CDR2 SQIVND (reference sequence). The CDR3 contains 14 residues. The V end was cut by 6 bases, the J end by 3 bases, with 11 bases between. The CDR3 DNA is TGTGCCAGTAGCCCGGTTTCATCTAATGAAAAACTGTTTTTT. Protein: CASSPVSSNEKLFF.

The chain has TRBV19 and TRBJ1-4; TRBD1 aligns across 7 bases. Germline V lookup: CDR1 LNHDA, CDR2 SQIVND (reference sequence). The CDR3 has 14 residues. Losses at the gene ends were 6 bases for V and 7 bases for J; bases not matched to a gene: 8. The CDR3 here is CASSRQGRSEKLFF. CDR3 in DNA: TGTGCCAGTAGCCGACAGGGAAGGAGTGAAAAACTGTTTTTT.

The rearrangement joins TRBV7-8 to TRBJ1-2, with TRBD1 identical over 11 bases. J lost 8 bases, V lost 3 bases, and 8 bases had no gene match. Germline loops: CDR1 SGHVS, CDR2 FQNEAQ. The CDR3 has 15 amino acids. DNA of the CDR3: TGTGCCAGCAGCTTTTGGGGACAGGGGGGTTACGGCTACACCTTC. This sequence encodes CASSFWGQGGYGYTF.

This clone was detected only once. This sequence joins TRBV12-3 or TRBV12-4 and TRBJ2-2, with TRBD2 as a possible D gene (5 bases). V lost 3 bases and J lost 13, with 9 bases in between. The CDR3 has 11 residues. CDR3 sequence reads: CASSLVGGLFF. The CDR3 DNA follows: TGTGCCAGCAGTTTGGTCGGAGGGCTGTTTTTT.

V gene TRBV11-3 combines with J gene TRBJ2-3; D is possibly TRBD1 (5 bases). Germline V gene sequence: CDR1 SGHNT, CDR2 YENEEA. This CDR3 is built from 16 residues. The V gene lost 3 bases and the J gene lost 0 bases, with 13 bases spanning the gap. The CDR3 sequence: CASSLGPDGSTDTQYF. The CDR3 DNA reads TGTGCCAGCAGCTTGGGGCCCGACGGAAGCACAGATACGCAGTATTTT.

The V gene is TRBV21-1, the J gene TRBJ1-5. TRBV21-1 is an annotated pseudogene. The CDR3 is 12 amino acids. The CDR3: CASSNVYQPQHF. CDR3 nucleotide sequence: TGTGCCAGCAGCAACGTCTATCAGCCCCAGCATTTT.